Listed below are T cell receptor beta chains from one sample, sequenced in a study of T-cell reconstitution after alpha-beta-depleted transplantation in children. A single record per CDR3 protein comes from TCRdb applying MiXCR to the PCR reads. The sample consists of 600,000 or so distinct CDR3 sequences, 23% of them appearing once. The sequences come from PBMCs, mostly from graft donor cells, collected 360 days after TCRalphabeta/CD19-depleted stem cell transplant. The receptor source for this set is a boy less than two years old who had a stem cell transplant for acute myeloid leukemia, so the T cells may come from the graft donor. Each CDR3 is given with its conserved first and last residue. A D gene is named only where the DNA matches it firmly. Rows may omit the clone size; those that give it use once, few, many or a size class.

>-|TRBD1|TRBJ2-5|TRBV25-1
TGTGCCAGCAGTGAATGGGGACAGGGGAAAGAGACCCAGTACTTC
CASSEWGQGKETQYF
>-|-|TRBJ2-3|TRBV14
TGTGCCAGCAGCGAGGGGGGAAAGGCAGATACGCAGTATTTT
CASSEGGKADTQYF
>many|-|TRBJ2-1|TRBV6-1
TGTGCCAGCAGTATCACCCCGGGGAGCTCCTACAATGAGCAGTTCTTC
CASSITPGSSYNEQFF
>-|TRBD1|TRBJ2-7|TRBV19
TGTGCCAGTAGTATAATCGGGACAGACTACGAGCAGTACTTC
CASSIIGTDYEQYF
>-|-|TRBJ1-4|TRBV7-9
TGTGCCAGCAGCTCACACCTCCAGGGGCGGGGGGAAAAACTGTTTTTT
CASSSHLQGRGEKLFF
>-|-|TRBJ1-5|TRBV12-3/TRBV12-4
TGTGCCAGCAGTTTAGGCCAGGGGATAGTGCCCCAGCATTTT
CASSLGQGIVPQHF
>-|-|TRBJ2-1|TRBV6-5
TGTGCCAGCAGTTACGGGACCCAGGAGTTCTTC
CASSYGTQEFF
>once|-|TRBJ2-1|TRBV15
TGTGCCACCAGCAGGTATCTGACTCTTATAGGAAATGAGCAGTTCTTC
CATSRYLTLIGNEQFF
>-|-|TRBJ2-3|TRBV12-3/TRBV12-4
TGTGCCAGCAGTTTAATCATAGGGGGTGATACGCAGTATTTT
CASSLIIGGDTQYF
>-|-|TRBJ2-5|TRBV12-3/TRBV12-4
TGTGCCAGCAGCACGGACTCTGAGACCCAGTACTTC
CASSTDSETQYF
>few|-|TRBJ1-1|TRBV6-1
TGTGCCAGCCGGATCAGGATGAACACTGAAGCTTTCTTT
CASRIRMNTEAFF
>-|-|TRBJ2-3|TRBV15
TGTGCCACCAGCAGAGACAGGCTACAGTTTATCACAGATACGCAGTATTTT
CATSRDRLQFITDTQYF
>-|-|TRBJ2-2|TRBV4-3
TGCGCCAGCAGCCATGGACGGCATGTGGGAGTCGGGGAGCTGTTTTTT
CASSHGRHVGVGELFF
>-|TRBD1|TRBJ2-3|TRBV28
TGTGCCAGCAGCATCTTCCGGGACAGGTTGACGGATACGCAGTATTTT
CASSIFRDRLTDTQYF
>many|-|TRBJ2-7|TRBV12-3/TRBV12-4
TGTGCCAGCAGTTTAACGGTCGGTGACTCCTTTCACGCCTACGAGCAGTACTTC
CASSLTVGDSFHAYEQYF
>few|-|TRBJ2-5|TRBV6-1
TGTGCCAGCACCACGGGCAGGGAGCTTCAAGAGACCCAGTACTTC
CASTTGRELQETQYF
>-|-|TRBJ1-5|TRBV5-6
TGTGCCAGCAGCTTGGGGGGGAATAGCAATCAGCCCCAGCATTTT
CASSLGGNSNQPQHF
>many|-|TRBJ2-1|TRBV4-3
TGCGCCAGCAGCCAAGATAAAAGGCTACACAATGAGCAGTTCTTC
CASSQDKRLHNEQFF
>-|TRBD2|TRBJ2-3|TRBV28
TGTGCCAGCAGTGAGAGCGGGGACACAGATACGCAGTATTTT
CASSESGDTDTQYF
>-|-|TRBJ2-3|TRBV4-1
TGCGCCAGCAGCCAAGTCAGGGCCGTTCCGGTAGACACTGGAGATACGCAGTATTTT
CASSQVRAVPVDTGDTQYF
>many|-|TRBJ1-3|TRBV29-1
TGCAGCGTTGTCGCGAGCTCTGGAAACACCATATATTTT
CSVVASSGNTIYF
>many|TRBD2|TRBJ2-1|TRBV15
TGTGCCACCAGCAGAGATAGACTAGCGGGGGGGAGCTCCTACAATGAGCAGTTCTTC
CATSRDRLAGGSSYNEQFF
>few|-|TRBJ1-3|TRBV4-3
TGCGCCAGCAGCTCTGGGGGCAGCTCTGGAAACACCATATATTTT
CASSSGGSSGNTIYF
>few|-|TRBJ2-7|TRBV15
TGTGCCACCAGCAGAGATTATGCAGGAATGGAACTAAAGCAGTACTTC
CATSRDYAGMELKQYF
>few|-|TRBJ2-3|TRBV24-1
TGTGCCACCAGCAGGACCACAGATACGCAGTATTTT
CATSRTTDTQYF
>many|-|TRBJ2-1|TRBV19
TGTGCCAGTAGTAAACAGGGATCCTACAATGAGCAGTTCTTC
CASSKQGSYNEQFF
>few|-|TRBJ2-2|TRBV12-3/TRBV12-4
TGTGCCAGCAGTTTTTTAACAGGGACCACCGGGGAGCTGTTTTTT
CASSFLTGTTGELFF
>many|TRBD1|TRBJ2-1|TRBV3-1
TGTGCCAGCAGCCAAGATTGGACAGGGCTCTCCTACAATGAGCAGTTCTTC
CASSQDWTGLSYNEQFF
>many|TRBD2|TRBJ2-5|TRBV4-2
TGTGCCAGCAGCCAAGAGAAAACGCGGGGGGGCAGGGAGACCCAGTACTTC
CASSQEKTRGGRETQYF
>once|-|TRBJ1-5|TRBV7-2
TGTGCCAGCAGCTTACCTCAGGGGTATCAGCCCCAGCATTTT
CASSLPQGYQPQHF
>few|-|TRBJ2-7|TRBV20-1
TGCAGTGCTAGAGTGTTAGGCTACGAGCAGTACTTC
CSARVLGYEQYF
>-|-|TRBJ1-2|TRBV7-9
TGTGCCAGCAGCTTAGAGGGGGTTCGATATGGCTACACCTTC
CASSLEGVRYGYTF
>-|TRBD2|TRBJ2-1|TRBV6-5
TGTGCCGCCCGGGGGGGGCAGGGTGAGCAGTTCTTC
CAARGGQGEQFF
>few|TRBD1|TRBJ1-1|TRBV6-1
TGTGCCAGCAGATCGACAGGGCAAACTGAAGCTTTCTTT
CASRSTGQTEAFF
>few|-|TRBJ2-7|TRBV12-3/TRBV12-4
TGTGCCAGCAGTTATGGGGGATTGCAGTACTTC
CASSYGGLQYF
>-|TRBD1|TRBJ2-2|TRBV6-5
TGTGCCAGCAGGTTAACAGGGGGAGCCGGGGAGCTGTTTTTT
CASRLTGGAGELFF
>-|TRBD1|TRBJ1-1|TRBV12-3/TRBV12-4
TGTGCCAGCGTAGACAGGGGGCCTGCTGAAGCTTTCTTT
CASVDRGPAEAFF
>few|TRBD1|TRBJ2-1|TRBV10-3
TGTGCCATCAGTGGCACACAGGGGAATGAGCAGTTCTTC
CAISGTQGNEQFF
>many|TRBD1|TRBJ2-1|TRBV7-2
TGTGCCAGCAGCTTATCCGGACAGGTTTTGGGTGAGCAGTTCTTC
CASSLSGQVLGEQFF